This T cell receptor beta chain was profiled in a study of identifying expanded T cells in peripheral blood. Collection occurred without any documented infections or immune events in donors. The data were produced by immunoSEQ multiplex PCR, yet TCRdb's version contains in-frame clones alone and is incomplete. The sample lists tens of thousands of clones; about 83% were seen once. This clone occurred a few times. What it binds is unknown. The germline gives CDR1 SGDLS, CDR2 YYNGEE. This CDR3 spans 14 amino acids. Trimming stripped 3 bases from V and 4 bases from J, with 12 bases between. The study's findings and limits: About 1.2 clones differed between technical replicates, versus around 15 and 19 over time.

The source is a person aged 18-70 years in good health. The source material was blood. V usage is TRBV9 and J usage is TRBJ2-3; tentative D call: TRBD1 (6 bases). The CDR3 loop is CASSAGGGPDTQYF. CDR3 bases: TGTGCCAGCAGCGCTGGGGGCGGACCAGATACGCAGTATTTT.